The 21 T cell receptor beta chains reported below all come from one sample, sequenced in a study of blood T cell repertoires in COVID-19. This table comes from immunoSEQ multiplex PCR, and its TCRdb copy is limited to in-frame clones, with some not included. The repertoire has under 300,000 clones, 60% to 75% of them found once; the top ten carry about 3.1%. The sample was peripheral blood. Receptors originate from a woman of 80 years or more with acute or convalescent COVID-19.

The chain couples TRBV5-4 to TRBJ2-2; the D gene is possibly TRBD1 (6 bases). The V gene's germline CDR1 is SGHNT and CDR2 YYREEE (reference sequence). CDR3 size: 16 residues. V was trimmed by 2 bases and J by 1 base, leaving 12 bases between them. The CDR3, as DNA: TGTGCCAGCAGCTTACAACAGGGCATGAACACCGGGGAGCTGTTTTTT. It encodes CASSLQQGMNTGELFF.

The rearrangement uses TRBV6-2 or TRBV6-3 and TRBJ1-2; 9 bases map to TRBD1. Germline V lookup: CDR1 MNHEY, CDR2 SVGEGT. Unmatched junction bases numbered 13, after V lost 0 bases and J lost 8 bases. The CDR3 contains 17 residues. The CDR3 DNA reads TGTGCCAGCAGTTACTCCCTAACAGGGGGCGAGTCACGCGGCTACACCTTC. As protein: CASSYSLTGGESRGYTF.

The gene calls are TRBV11-2 and TRBJ2-2; D may be TRBD2 (6 bases). This CDR3 contains 17 residues. V was shortened by 1 base and J by 1 base, with 13 bases between the two germline ends. Germline-derived CDR1 and CDR2 are SGHAT and FQNNGV. Written as DNA, the CDR3 is TGTGCCAGCAGCTTAGTTGGTACTAGCCTGAACACCGGGGAGCTGTTTTTT. Amino acids: CASSLVGTSLNTGELFF. Full variable domain (remainder filled in from reference TRBV11-2 and TRBJ2-2): EAGVAQSPRYKIIEKRQSVAFWCNPISGHATLYWYQQILGQGPKLLIQFQNNGVVDDSQLPKDRFSAERLKGVDSTLKIQPAKLEDSAVYLCASSLVGTSLNTGELFFGEGSRLTVL.

A remark on this clone: The same CDR3 is also encoded by other DNA sequences in this sample. This chain uses TRBV19 with TRBJ1-1; D may be TRBD1 (5 bases). Germline V gives CDR1 LNHDA, CDR2 SQIVND (reference sequence). The V and J ends lost 4 bases and 5 bases respectively, with 11 bases between them. This CDR3 is built from 13 residues. The CDR3 loop is CASSSAGRTEAFF. The CDR3 DNA follows: TGTGCCAGTAGTAGCGCAGGGCGGACTGAAGCTTTCTTT.

V usage is TRBV5-1 and J usage is TRBJ2-7; the D is unclear. The CDR3 has 14 residues. Germline CDR1 SGHRS, CDR2 YFSETQ. V lost 7 bases and J lost 0, with 14 bases in between. CDR3 sequence: CASRLASSSYEQYF. The DNA of the CDR3 is TGCGCCAGCCGTTTAGCTTCGAGCTCCTACGAGCAGTACTTC.

The chain employs TRBV29-1 and TRBJ1-4; TRBD1 agrees at 9 bases. V lost 7 bases to trimming and J lost 14 bases; unmatched junction nucleotides: 11. This CDR3 region has 12 residues. Germline V gene sequence: CDR1 SQVTM, CDR2 ANQGSEA. The CDR3 DNA is TGCAGCGCCGGACAGGGGTCCGAATCCCTGTTTTTT. Protein product: CSAGQGSESLFF.

This clone was detected only once. Other nucleotide sequences from this sample produce the same CDR3. This chain connects TRBV6-5 to TRBJ1-2; D not resolved. The CDR3 has 14 amino acids. CDR1 is MNHEY, CDR2 SVGAGI, per germline. V dropped 0 bases and J dropped 4 bases, with 9 bases sitting between them. CDR3 nucleotides: TGTGCCAGCAGTTACTCCCGTCGGGGCTATGGCTACACCTTC. It is translated as CASSYSRRGYGYTF.

This chain connects TRBV2 to TRBJ2-1; 11 bases line up with TRBD2. V was pared by 6 bases and J by 1 base, with 5 bases of the junction left unmatched. The CDR3 sequence is 16 residues long. Germline V gene data show CDR1 as SNHLY and CDR2 as FYNNEI. DNA for the CDR3: TGTGCCAGCAGGGGGGCTAGCGGGAGGTCCTACAATGAGCAGTTCTTC. It encodes CASRGASGRSYNEQFF. Full variable domain (outside the CDR3, taken from reference TRBV2 and TRBJ2-1): EPEVTQTPSHQVTQMGQEVILRCVPISNHLYFYWYRQILGQKVEFLVSFYNNEISEKSEIFDDQFSVERPDGSNFTLKIRSTKLEDSAMYFCASRGASGRSYNEQFFGPGTRLTVL.

This clone was observed many times. The rearrangement joins TRBV5-1 to TRBJ2-7, with 8 bases lining up with TRBD2. Trimming took 3 bases from V and 1 from J; bases not matched to a gene: 3. Germline V gene lookup returns CDR1 SGHRS and CDR2 YFSETQ. The CDR3 runs 14 residues. The CDR3: CASSSIAGSYEQYF. The DNA of the CDR3 is TGCGCCAGCAGCTCCATAGCGGGATCCTACGAGCAGTACTTC.

The gene calls are TRBV18 and TRBJ1-1, with TRBD1 identical over 11 bases. The CDR3 runs to 13 residues. Germline assignment: CDR1 KGHSH and CDR2 LQKENI. Trimming at V came to 3 bases and at J to 12 bases, leaving 6 bases not matched to a gene. This chain's CDR3 is CASSPDRGRRTFF. The CDR3 coding sequence is TGTGCCAGCTCACCGGACAGGGGGCGAAGGACTTTCTTT.

The chain has TRBV7-2 and TRBJ2-3; maybe TRBD1 (6 bases). The CDR3 is made up of 14 amino acids. Germline V gives CDR1 SGHTA, CDR2 FQGNSA. Trimming shortened V by 6 bases and J by 0 bases, and 10 bases separated the two germline ends. CDR3 region: CASSGQYSTDTQYF. For the CDR3, the DNA is TGTGCCAGCAGTGGACAGTACAGCACAGATACGCAGTATTTT.

The chain combines TRBV21-1 with TRBJ1-2; the tabulated D call, TRBD1, remains unverified against the DNA. TRBV21-1 counts as a pseudogene. The CDR3 contains 14 residues. CDR3 DNA: TGTGCCAGCAGCAAAGCCACAGGGGGGGATGGCTACACCTTC. It translates to CASSKATGGDGYTF.

The chain recombines TRBV11-3 with TRBJ2-2, with a tentative D call TRBD1 (5 bases). The V gene lost 3 bases and the J gene lost 0 bases, with 8 bases spanning the gap. Germline V gene sequence: CDR1 SGHNT, CDR2 YENEEA. The CDR3 spans 15 residues. As DNA, the CDR3 is TGTGCCAGCAGCTTCGACAGTGCGAACACCGGGGAGCTGTTTTTT. Protein product: CASSFDSANTGELFF.

This clone was counted between two and nine times. This chain joins TRBV5-5 and TRBJ2-7, with 7 nucleotides matching TRBD2. This CDR3 contains 14 residues. Germline assignment: CDR1 SGHKS and CDR2 YYEKEE (reference sequence). With V trimmed by 1 base and J by 2 bases, 3 bases remained unmatched. The CDR3 loop reads CASSLTSETYEQYF. DNA for the CDR3: TGTGCCAGCAGCTTGACTAGCGAGACCTACGAGCAGTACTTC.

The V and J genes are TRBV30 and TRBJ2-3, with 8 bases fitting TRBD2. The V segment lost 3 bases and the J segment 3 bases; nucleotides outside the gene matches: 5. The length of the CDR3 is 14 residues. Germline assignment: CDR1 GTSNPN and CDR2 SVGIG (reference sequence). The CDR3 protein is CAWSGGLATDTQYF. CDR3 DNA: TGTGCCTGGAGCGGCGGACTAGCAACAGATACGCAGTATTTT. The full variable domain, its missing parts supplied by reference TRBV30 and TRBJ2-3, is SQTIHQWPATLVQPVGSPLSLECTVEGTSNPNLYWYRQAAGRGLQLLFYSVGIGQISSEVPQNLSASRPQDRQFILSSKKLLLSDSGFYLCAWSGGLATDTQYFGPGTRLTVL.

This chain joins TRBV6-2 or TRBV6-3 and TRBJ2-3, with 8 bases that match TRBD2. In germline, CDR1 is MNHEY, CDR2 SVGEGT. V gave up 5 bases and J gave up 4 bases; unmatched junction bases: 8. CDR3 length: 15 residues. The CDR3 here is CASSRVAGLSDTQYF. The CDR3 nucleotides read TGTGCCAGCAGTAGAGTAGCGGGACTATCAGATACGCAGTATTTT.

V and J are TRBV6-2 or TRBV6-3 and TRBJ2-7; D is uncertain. Germline V gives CDR1 MNHEY, CDR2 SVGEGT. The CDR3 contains 13 residues. V shed 6 bases and J shed 4 bases, with 13 bases lying between them. The DNA for the CDR3 is TGTGCCAGCAGCCGAGACAAGTTATACGAGCAGTACTTC. Protein: CASSRDKLYEQYF.

This clone was counted a single time. This chain uses TRBV6-6 with TRBJ1-2, with 12 bases identical to TRBD1. The CDR3 is 14 amino acids. The germline gives CDR1 MNHNY, CDR2 SVGAGI (reference sequence). The J segment lost 5 bases and the V segment lost 7 bases, leaving 5 bases of the junction unmatched. The CDR3 coding sequence is TGTGCCAGCACCCCGGGACAGGGGGCATATGGCTACACCTTC. It translates to CASTPGQGAYGYTF.

The chain is built from TRBV5-1 and TRBJ2-3; the D is unclear. The CDR3 extends over 15 amino acids. Germline V gene sequence: CDR1 SGHRS, CDR2 YFSETQ. V lost 1 base to trimming and J lost 1 base, with 10 bases between them. CDR3 in DNA: TGCGCCAGCAGCTTGATTGGAGAGGGCACAGATACGCAGTATTTT. This translates into CASSLIGEGTDTQYF. The full variable domain, its missing parts supplied by reference TRBV5-1 and TRBJ2-3, is KAGVTQTPRYLIKTRGQQVTLSCSPISGHRSVSWYQQTPGQGLQFLFEYFSETQRNKGNFPGRFSGRQFSNSRSEMNVSTLELGDSALYLCASSLIGEGTDTQYFGPGTRLTVL.

The rearrangement joins TRBV27 to TRBJ1-1, with 10 bases lining up with TRBD1. The V segment lost 4 bases and the J segment 3 bases; nucleotides outside the gene matches: 14. The germline gives CDR1 MNHEY, CDR2 SMNVEV (reference sequence). This CDR3 contains 18 residues. CDR3 residues: CASSSFWQVGQGYTEAFF. DNA of the CDR3: TGTGCCAGCAGTTCATTCTGGCAAGTGGGACAGGGGTACACTGAAGCTTTCTTT.

The rearrangement uses TRBV7-2 and TRBJ1-1; 8 positions agree with TRBD1. The germline V gene encodes CDR1 SGHTA and CDR2 FQGNSA. The CDR3 sequence is 14 residues long. Trimming cost V 1 base and J 7 bases; bases outside gene matches: 5. CDR3 region: CASSLVLGQDEAFF. CDR3 DNA sequence: TGTGCCAGCAGCTTAGTCCTGGGACAGGATGAAGCTTTCTTT.